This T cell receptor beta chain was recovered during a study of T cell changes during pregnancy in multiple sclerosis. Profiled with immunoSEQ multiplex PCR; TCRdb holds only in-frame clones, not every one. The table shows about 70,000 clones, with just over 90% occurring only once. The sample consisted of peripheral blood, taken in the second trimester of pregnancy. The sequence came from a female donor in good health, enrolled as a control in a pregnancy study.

In DNA form, the CDR3 reads TGTGCCAGCCGGGACACCAACACCGGGGAGCTGTTTTTT. Its translation is CASRDTNTGELFF. The rearrangement uses TRBV9 and TRBJ2-2; weak D call: TRBD1 (6 bases). The CDR3 runs to 13 residues. Germline V CDR1 and CDR2: SGDLS, YYNGEE. Trimming left V 7 bases short and J 2 bases short, with 9 bases between.